This T cell receptor beta chain is drawn from a study of blood T cell repertoires in COVID-19. Study background: Samples taken during acute and convalescent COVID-19 were collected in the United States, Italy and Spain. The cDNA or gDNA used as material had been derived from T cells, B-cell-depleted T cells, or PBMCs.

This CDR3 region has 15 residues. Germline-derived CDR1 and CDR2 are GTSNPN and SVGIG (reference sequence). V was pared by 0 bases and J by 0 bases, with 4 bases of the junction left unmatched. As processed by the authors: Scientists estimated how many nucleated cells there were by amplifying reference gene primers. Only in-frame clones appear in the TCRdb table, and some are missing; sequencing was by immunoSEQ multiplex PCR. V and J calls and clone size follow that table, whereas D and trimming were derived from the DNA. The profile covers fewer than 200,000 clones, with approximately 86% appearing a single time and roughly 1.1% taken by the ten largest.

The clonotype originates from a man aged 55 to 70 who had recovered from COVID-19. The specimen sequenced was peripheral blood. The J gene is TRBJ1-1, the V gene TRBV30; 7 nucleotides line up with TRBD1. The CDR3 DNA reads TGTGCCTGGAGTGTAGGGGACAGATTGAACACTGAAGCTTTCTTT. This encodes CAWSVGDRLNTEAFF.